This TCR beta chain came from a study of neoadjuvant anti-PD-1 for oral cavity cancer. Study results and limitations: Only three patients per response group were TCR-analyzed; validation needed.

The J segment lost 0 bases and the V segment lost 6 bases, leaving 4 bases of the junction unmatched. The CDR3 is made up of 14 amino acids. In germline, CDR1 is SNHLY, CDR2 FYNNEI. Survey sequencing of tumors mostly used around 5 ug DNA, two replicates. TCRdb's table, derived via immunoSEQ multiplex PCR, lists solely in-frame clones and lacks some. There are about 37,000 clones in the sample; 30% to 40% occur only once, and about a sixth lies in the top ten. Time point given: after neoadjuvant nivolumab, at surgical resection. Patients had newly diagnosed, untreated stage II-IVA oral cavity squamous cell carcinoma. Patients had HPV-negative, locally advanced oral cavity squamous cell carcinoma. This clone was recorded once. Its target is not known.

The origin of this receptor is a person aged 40-85 years with oral cavity squamous cell carcinoma. The V gene is TRBV2, the J gene TRBJ1-1, with 7 bases identical to TRBD1. Sequenced here: tumor tissue, sampled after nivolumab (anti-PD-1) treatment. CDR3 nucleotide sequence: TGTGCCAGCAGCCAGACAGGGATGAACACTGAAGCTTTCTTT. This translates into CASSQTGMNTEAFF.